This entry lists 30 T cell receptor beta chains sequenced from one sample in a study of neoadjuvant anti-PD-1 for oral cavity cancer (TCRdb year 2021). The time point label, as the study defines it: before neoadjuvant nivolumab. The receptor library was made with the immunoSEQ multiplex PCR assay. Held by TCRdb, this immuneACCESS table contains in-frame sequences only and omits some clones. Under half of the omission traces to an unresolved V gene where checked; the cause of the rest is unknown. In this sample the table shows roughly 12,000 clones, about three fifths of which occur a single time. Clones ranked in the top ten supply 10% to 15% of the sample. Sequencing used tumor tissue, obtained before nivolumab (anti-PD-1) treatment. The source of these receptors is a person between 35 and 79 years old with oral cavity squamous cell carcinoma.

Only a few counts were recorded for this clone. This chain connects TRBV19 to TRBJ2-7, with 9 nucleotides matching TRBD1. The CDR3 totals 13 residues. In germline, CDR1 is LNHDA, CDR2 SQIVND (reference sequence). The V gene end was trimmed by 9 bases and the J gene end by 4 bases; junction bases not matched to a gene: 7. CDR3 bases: TGTGCCAGCCAACCCGGGACAGGGTACGAGCAGTACTTC. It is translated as CASQPGTGYEQYF.

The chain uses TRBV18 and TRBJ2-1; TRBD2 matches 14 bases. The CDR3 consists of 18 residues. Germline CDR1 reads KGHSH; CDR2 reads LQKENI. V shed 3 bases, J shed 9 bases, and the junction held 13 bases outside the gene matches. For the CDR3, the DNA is TGTGCCAGCTCACCCAGCCTCGCGGGACTAGCGGGAGTTAGTGAGCAGTTCTTC. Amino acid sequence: CASSPSLAGLAGVSEQFF.

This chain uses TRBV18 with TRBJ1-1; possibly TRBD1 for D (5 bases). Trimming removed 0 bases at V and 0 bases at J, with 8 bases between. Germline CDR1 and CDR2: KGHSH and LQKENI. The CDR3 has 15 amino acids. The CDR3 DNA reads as TGTGCCAGCTCACCACCCGCAGGGATGAACACTGAAGCTTTCTTT. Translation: CASSPPAGMNTEAFF. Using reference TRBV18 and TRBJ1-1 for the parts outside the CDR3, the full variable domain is NAGVMQNPRHLVRRRGQEARLRCSPMKGHSHVYWYRQLPEEGLKFMVYLQKENIIDESGMPKERFSAEFPKEGPSILRIQQVVRGDSAAYFCASSPPAGMNTEAFFGQGTRLTVV.

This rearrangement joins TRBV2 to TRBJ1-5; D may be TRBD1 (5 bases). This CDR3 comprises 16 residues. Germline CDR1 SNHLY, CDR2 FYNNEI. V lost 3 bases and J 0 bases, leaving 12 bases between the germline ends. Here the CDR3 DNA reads TGTGCCAGCAGTGACCAGGGAATGTATAGCAATCAGCCCCAGCATTTT. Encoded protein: CASSDQGMYSNQPQHF.

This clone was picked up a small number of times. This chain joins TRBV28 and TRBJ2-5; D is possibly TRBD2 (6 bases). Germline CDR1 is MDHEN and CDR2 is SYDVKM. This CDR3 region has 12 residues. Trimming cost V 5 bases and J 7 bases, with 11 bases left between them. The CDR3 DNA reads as TGTGCCAGCAGTCTGGCCGGGGGGACCCAGTACTTC. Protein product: CASSLAGGTQYF.

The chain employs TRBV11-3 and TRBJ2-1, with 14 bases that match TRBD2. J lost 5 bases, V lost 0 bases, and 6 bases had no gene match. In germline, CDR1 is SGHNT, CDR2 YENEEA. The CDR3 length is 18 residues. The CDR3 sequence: CASSLDRTSGRPHNEQFF. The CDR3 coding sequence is TGTGCCAGCAGCTTAGATCGGACTAGCGGGAGGCCACACAATGAGCAGTTCTTC.

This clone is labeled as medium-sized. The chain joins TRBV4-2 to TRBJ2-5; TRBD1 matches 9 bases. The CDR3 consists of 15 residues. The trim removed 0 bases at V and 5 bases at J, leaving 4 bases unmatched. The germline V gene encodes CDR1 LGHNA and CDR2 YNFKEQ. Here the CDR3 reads CASSQDGGQGETQYF. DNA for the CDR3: TGTGCCAGCAGCCAAGACGGGGGACAGGGCGAGACCCAGTACTTC.

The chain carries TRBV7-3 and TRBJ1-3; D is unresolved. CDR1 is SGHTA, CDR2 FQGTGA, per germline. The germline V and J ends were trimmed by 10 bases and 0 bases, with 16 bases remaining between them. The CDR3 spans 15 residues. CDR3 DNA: TGTGCCACCCAGTACATAGGGCCCTCTGGAAACACCATATATTTT. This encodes CATQYIGPSGNTIYF.

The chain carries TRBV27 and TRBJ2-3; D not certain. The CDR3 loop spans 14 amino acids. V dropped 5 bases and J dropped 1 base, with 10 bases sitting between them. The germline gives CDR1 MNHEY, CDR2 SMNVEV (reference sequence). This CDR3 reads CASSRNQGTDTQYF. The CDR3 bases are TGTGCCAGCAGTCGCAACCAAGGCACAGATACGCAGTATTTT.

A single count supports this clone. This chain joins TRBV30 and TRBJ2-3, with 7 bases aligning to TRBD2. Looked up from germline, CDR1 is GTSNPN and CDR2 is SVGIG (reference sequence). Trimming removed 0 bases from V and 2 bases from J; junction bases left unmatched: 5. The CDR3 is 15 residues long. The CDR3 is CAWSVGLADTDTQYF. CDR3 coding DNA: TGTGCCTGGAGTGTGGGGCTAGCGGACACAGATACGCAGTATTTT.

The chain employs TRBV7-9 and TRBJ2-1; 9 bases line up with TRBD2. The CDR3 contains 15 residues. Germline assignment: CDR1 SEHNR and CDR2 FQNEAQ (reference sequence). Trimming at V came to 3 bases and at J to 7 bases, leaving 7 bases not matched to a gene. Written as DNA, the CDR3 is TGTGCCAGCAGCTTTTCTAGCGGGACGTGGAATGAGCAGTTCTTC. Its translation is CASSFSSGTWNEQFF.

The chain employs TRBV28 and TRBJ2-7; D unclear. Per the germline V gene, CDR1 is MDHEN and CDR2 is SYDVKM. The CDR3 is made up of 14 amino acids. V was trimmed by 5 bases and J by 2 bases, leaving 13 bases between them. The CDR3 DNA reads TGTGCCAGCAGTCTAACTACTCTTACCTACGAGCAGTACTTC. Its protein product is CASSLTTLTYEQYF. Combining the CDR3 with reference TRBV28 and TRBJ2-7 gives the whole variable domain DVKVTQSSRYLVKRTGEKVFLECVQDMDHENMFWYRQDPGLGLRLIYFSYDVKMKEKGDIPEGYSVSREKKERFSLILESASTNQTSMYLCASSLTTLTYEQYFGPGTRLTVT.

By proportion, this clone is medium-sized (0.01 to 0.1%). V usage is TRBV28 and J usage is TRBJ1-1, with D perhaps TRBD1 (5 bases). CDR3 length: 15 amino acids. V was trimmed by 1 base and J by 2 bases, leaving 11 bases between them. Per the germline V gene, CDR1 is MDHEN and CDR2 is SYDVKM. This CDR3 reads CASSLSGGANTEAFF. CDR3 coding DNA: TGTGCCAGCAGTTTATCAGGAGGGGCCAACACTGAAGCTTTCTTT.

The CDR3 spells CATSRDRVHEQYF. The CDR3 nucleotides read TGTGCCACCAGCAGGGACAGGGTCCACGAGCAGTACTTC. The chain employs TRBV15 and TRBJ2-7; 8 nucleotides line up with TRBD1. Germline V gene sequence: CDR1 LNHNV, CDR2 YYDKDF (reference sequence). V gave up 3 bases and J gave up 5 bases; unmatched junction bases: 3. This CDR3 comprises 13 residues.

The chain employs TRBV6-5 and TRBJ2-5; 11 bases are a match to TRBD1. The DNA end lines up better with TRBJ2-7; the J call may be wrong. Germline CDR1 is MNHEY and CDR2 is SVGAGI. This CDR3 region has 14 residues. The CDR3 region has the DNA TGTGCCACCCGGAAAGGGACAGGGGGCTACGAGCAGTACTTC. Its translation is CATRKGTGGYEQYF.

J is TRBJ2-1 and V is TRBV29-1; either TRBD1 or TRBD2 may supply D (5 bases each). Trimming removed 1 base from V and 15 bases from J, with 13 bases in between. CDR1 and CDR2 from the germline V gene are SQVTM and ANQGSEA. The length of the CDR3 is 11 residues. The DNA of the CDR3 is TGCAGCGTTGAAGGAGGGGTTGGGTCGTTCTTC. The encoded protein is CSVEGGVGSFF.

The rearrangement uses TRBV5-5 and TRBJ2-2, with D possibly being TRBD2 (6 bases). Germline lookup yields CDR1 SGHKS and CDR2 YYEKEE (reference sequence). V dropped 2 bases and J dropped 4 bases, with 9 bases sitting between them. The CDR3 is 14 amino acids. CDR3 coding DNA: TGTGCCAGCAGCTTCGACGGGAGCACCGGGGAGCTGTTTTTT. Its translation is CASSFDGSTGELFF.

DNA for the CDR3: TGTGCCAGCAGTTGGGGAGCGGGGAGGGGAGGATTCGTAGAGTTCTTC. Residues: CASSWGAGRGGFVEFF. This chain joins TRBV27 and TRBJ2-1; 7 bases match TRBD2. CDR1 is MNHEY, CDR2 SMNVEV, per germline (reference sequence). This CDR3 is 16 amino acids long. Trimming removed 4 bases from V and 14 bases from J; junction bases left unmatched: 20.

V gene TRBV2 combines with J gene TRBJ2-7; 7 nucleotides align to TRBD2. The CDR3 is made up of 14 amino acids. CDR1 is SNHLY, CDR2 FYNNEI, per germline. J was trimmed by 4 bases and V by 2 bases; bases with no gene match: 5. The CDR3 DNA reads TGTGCCAGCAGTGAATACGGGGGGTTATACGAGCAGTACTTC. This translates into CASSEYGGLYEQYF.

In DNA form, the CDR3 reads TGTGCCAGCAGCTACCAGCCGGACAGCGAAGCTTTCTTT. Encoded protein: CASSYQPDSEAFF. The gene calls are TRBV6-4 and TRBJ1-1; maybe TRBD1 (6 bases). The V and J ends lost 6 bases and 8 bases respectively, with 16 bases between them. The CDR3 is made up of 13 amino acids. In germline, CDR1 is MRHNA, CDR2 SNTAGT.

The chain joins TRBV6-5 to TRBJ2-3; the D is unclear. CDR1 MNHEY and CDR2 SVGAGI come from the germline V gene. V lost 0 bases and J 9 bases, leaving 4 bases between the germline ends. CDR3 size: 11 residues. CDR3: CASSYSSTQYF. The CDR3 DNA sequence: TGTGCCAGCAGTTACTCATCGACGCAGTATTTT.

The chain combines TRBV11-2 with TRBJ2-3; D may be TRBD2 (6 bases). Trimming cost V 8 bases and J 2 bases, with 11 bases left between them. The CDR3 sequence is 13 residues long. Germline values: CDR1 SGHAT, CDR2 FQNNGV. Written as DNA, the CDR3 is TGTGCCAGCCTGGAGGGAAACACAGATACGCAGTATTTT. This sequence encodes CASLEGNTDTQYF.

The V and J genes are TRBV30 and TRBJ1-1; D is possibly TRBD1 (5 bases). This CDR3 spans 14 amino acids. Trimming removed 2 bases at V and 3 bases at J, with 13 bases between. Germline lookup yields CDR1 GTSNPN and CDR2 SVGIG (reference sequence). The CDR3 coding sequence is TGTGCCTGGAGTACCGCAGGGTCACACACTGAAGCTTTCTTT. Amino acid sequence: CAWSTAGSHTEAFF.

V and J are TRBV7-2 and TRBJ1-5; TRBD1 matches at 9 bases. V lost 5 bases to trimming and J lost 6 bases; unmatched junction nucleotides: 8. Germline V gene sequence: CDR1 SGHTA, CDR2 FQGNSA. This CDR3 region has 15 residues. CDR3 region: CASSTWGTGTQPQHF. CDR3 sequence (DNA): TGTGCCAGCAGCACATGGGGGACAGGGACTCAGCCCCAGCATTTT. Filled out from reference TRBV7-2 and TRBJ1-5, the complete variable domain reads GAGVSQSPSNKVTEKGKDVELRCDPISGHTALYWYRQSLGQGLEFLIYFQGNSAPDKSGLPSDRFSAERTGGSVSTLTIQRTQQEDSAVYLCASSTWGTGTQPQHFGDGTRLSIL.

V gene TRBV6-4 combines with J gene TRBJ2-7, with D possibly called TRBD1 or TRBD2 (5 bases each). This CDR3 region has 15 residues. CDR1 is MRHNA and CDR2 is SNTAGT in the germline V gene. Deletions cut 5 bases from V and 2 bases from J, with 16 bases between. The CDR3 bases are TGTGCCAGCAGTTCTCGGGGACCTCCTACCTACGAGCAGTACTTC. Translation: CASSSRGPPTYEQYF.

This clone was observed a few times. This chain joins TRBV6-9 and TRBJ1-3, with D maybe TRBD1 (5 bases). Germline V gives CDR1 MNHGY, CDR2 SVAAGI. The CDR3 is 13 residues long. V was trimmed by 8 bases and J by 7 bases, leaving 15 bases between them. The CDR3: CASRSRESNTIYF. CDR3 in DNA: TGTGCCAGCCGGTCCAGGGAGAGCAACACCATATATTTT.

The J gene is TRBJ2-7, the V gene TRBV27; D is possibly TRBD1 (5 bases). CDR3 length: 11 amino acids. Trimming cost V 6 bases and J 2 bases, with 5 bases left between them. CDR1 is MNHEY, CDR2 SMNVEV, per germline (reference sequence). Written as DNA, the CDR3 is TGTGCCAGCAGGGGGCCCTACGAGCAGTACTTC. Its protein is CASRGPYEQYF.

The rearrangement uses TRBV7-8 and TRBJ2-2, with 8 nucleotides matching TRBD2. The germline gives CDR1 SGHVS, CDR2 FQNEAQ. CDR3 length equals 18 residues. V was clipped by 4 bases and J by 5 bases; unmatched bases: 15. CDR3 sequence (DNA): TGTGCCAGCAGCTCTCCCTCTTTGGGTAGCGGGATGACCGGGGAGCTGTTTTTT. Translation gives CASSSPSLGSGMTGELFF.

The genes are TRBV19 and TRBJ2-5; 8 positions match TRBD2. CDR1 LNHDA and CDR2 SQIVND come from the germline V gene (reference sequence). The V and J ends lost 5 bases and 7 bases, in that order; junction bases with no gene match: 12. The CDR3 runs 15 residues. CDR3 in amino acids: CASSLPGLAAGTQYF. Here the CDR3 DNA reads TGTGCCAGTAGTCTCCCCGGACTAGCTGCAGGGACCCAGTACTTC.

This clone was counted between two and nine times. The CDR3 nucleotides are TGTGCCAGCTCACCTGCGGCCCGGGGAGGCTACACCTTC. It specifies CASSPAARGGYTF. The chain is built from TRBV18 and TRBJ1-2; no clear D gene. CDR1 and CDR2 from the germline V gene are KGHSH and LQKENI. CDR3 length: 13 residues. The V gene lost 3 bases and the J gene lost 8 bases, with 13 bases spanning the gap.